This T cell receptor beta chain originates from a study of OX40 agonist ivuxolimab in advanced cancers. Concerning the study at large: Ivuxolimab was an agonistic, fully human IgG2 monoclonal antibody directed against OX40 (CD134), a costimulatory receptor. Intravenous ivuxolimab was administered to patients every 2 weeks at six dose levels: 0.01, 0.1, 0.3, 1.5, 3 and 10 mg/kg. Among the roughly 52 dose-escalation patients, around 20 had hepatocellular carcinoma, 15 or so melanoma, 9 renal cell carcinoma and 9 head and neck cancer. The dose-escalation cohort was about 87% male with a mean age of approximately 60 years, ranging from about 20 to 80. Prior anti-PD-1, anti-PD-L1 or anti-CTLA-4 therapy was permitted, and approximately 41% of dose-escalation patients had received checkpoint inhibitors. Three dose-escalation patients achieved partial responses, one with hepatocellular carcinoma and two with cutaneous melanoma. Peripheral TCRbeta sequencing was intended to test whether TCR sequence diversity was altered and clonal T-cell expansion was caused by ivuxolimab. The paper covers the monotherapy dose-escalation part of the phase I ivuxolimab trial, which included N of about 51 patients. Here is what the overall study found, with its caveats: Low levels of normalized T-cell clonal expansion were also seen in some patients who did not respond. After ivuxolimab, expanded clones were on average more numerous among CD8+ T cells than among CD4+ T cells. Antigen specificity was not determined for the clonally expanded peripheral T cells. At doses from 0.1 to 3.0 mg/kg, clonal expansion was seen in both CD4+ and CD8+ blood T cells between baseline and week 6. Partial responders in the 0.1-3.0 mg/kg groups had among the lowest normalized peripheral clonal expansion, especially among CD8+ T cells.

On this clone: The antigen it recognizes is unknown. Qualities for individual bases were not recorded, and no much larger clone is one base off.

Genomic DNA was isolated from the sorted cells so that the TCRbeta CDR3 region could be sequenced. TCRbeta CDR3 regions were sequenced using the immunoSEQ Assay. This immuneACCESS table, as held by TCRdb, lists in-frame sequences with V and J called but not all clones. Of the missing ones, under half trace to an unresolved V gene in checked studies; the others have no known cause. The sample table holds some 70,000 clones, of which approximately 81% were seen once. The top ten clones comprise less than 2.5% of the sample. Patients with a history of autoimmune disease or receiving systemic immunosuppression were excluded from the trial. In every dose cohort, peripheral blood was drawn for TCR sequencing at baseline, cycle 4 day 1, and cycle 7 day 1. The samples were taken from a phase I, first-in-human, multicenter, open-label dose-escalation trial of ivuxolimab. Adults with locally advanced or metastatic melanoma, renal cell, hepatocellular, or head and neck squamous cell carcinoma were enrolled in the trial. CD4+ and CD8+ T cells were sorted separately from peripheral blood before TCR sequencing.

Germline trimming amounts to 4 bases on V and 5 bases on J, with 10 as the count of junction bases outside the gene matches. CDR1 and CDR2 (LNHNV, YYDKDF) derive from the germline V gene (reference sequence). CDR3 length: 15 amino acids, cysteine to phenylalanine. The retained sequence is limited to the CDR3, 45 bases, with the frame set at the first base. This chain is built from TRBV15 and TRBJ2-7; 8 nucleotides in the junction match TRBD2. Sequenced material: CD4+ or CD8+ T cells sorted from blood, taken in a trial of the OX40 agonist ivuxolimab. The receptor was derived from an adult with an advanced solid tumor such as melanoma, head and neck, liver or kidney cancer. The nucleotides are TGTGCCACCAGCACCTCGGGAGGGCAGCGGGACGAGCAGTACTTC. It codes for CATSTSGGQRDEQYF.